What follows are 9 T cell receptor beta chains derived from one specimen sequenced in a study of beta chain features in type 1 diabetes. Study-level results: Among patients with Type 1 diabetes, TCRB CDR3s were moderately but significantly shorter in every one of the four CD4+ subsets.

Sequencing targeted expressed TCRB transcripts, as all isolated RNA had been reverse transcribed. Data came from immunoSEQ multiplex PCR; TCRdb stores just in-frame clones and leaves some out. There are more than 250,000 clones in the sample; about 24% occur only once, and 0.012% lies in the top ten. What these receptors recognize is not known. The source material was naive CD4+ T cells from blood. Receptor source: a woman in her 30s with type 1 diabetes.

The chain has TRBV9 and TRBJ2-2, with D unresolved. The CDR3 contains 13 residues. Germline V lookup: CDR1 SGDLS, CDR2 YYNGEE. The V gene lost 0 bases and the J gene lost 7 bases, with 7 bases spanning the gap. The CDR3 loop reads CASSVGALGELFF. The CDR3 DNA sequence: TGTGCCAGCAGCGTAGGAGCCCTCGGGGAGCTGTTTTTT.

This rearrangement joins TRBV29-1 to TRBJ2-2; 7 bases fit TRBD2. Germline lookup yields CDR1 SQVTM and CDR2 ANQGSEA. V lost 6 bases to trimming and J lost 0 bases; unmatched junction nucleotides: 4. This CDR3 has 14 amino acids. The DNA for the CDR3 is TGCAGCGTCCTACGGGGGGCGAACACCGGGGAGCTGTTTTTT. Translating it yields CSVLRGANTGELFF.

There are a few counts of this clone. J is TRBJ2-7 and V is TRBV9, with 8 bases fitting TRBD2. Trimming removed 1 base from V and 6 bases from J; junction bases left unmatched: 3. The germline V gene has CDR1 SGDLS and CDR2 YYNGEE. There are 13 residues in the CDR3. The CDR3 here is CASSVPAGVEQYF. As DNA, the CDR3 is TGTGCCAGCAGCGTACCAGCGGGAGTCGAGCAGTACTTC.

The chain has TRBV11-3 and TRBJ2-2; 8 nucleotides agree with TRBD1. Germline assignment: CDR1 SGHNT and CDR2 YENEEA. CDR3 size: 15 residues. The junction had 6 bases not matched to a gene; V was cut back by 5 bases and J by 4 bases. In DNA form, the CDR3 reads TGTGCCAGCAGCCCTGGACAGGGTTTCACCGGGGAGCTGTTTTTT. Its protein is CASSPGQGFTGELFF.

Only a few counts were recorded for this clone. This chain links TRBV6-5 with TRBJ1-1, with D hard to call. V shed 6 bases and J shed 4 bases, with 18 bases lying between them. Germline lookup yields CDR1 MNHEY and CDR2 SVGAGI. There are 15 residues in the CDR3. Here the CDR3 reads CASSTRGRSGTEAFF. In DNA, the CDR3 is TGTGCCAGCAGCACTCGCGGGAGGTCCGGCACTGAAGCTTTCTTT.

This clone was counted between two and nine times. CDR3 coding DNA: TGCGCCAGCAGCCAAGGACTAGCGTCTAACTCTGGGGCCAACGTCCTGACTTTC. Protein: CASSQGLASNSGANVLTF. The chain recombines TRBV4-1 with TRBJ2-6; 8 bases are shared with TRBD2. The CDR3 spans 18 residues. Germline loops: CDR1 MGHRA, CDR2 YSYEKL. V lost 1 base and J lost 0; bases outside the gene matches: 5.

The V gene is TRBV28, the J gene TRBJ2-5; TRBD2 matches 16 bases. The V and J ends lost 4 bases and 5 bases, in that order; junction bases with no gene match: 7. The germline V gene has CDR1 MDHEN and CDR2 SYDVKM. The CDR3 consists of 17 residues. As DNA, the CDR3 is TGTGCCAGCAGTTCGGGACTAGCGGGAGGGCCGGGGGAGACCCAGTACTTC. Amino acids: CASSSGLAGGPGETQYF.

The V call is TRBV19, the J call TRBJ1-2, with TRBD1 identical over 9 bases. The CDR3 is made up of 13 amino acids. V shed 10 bases, J shed 6 bases, and the junction held 9 bases outside the gene matches. Germline V gene lookup returns CDR1 LNHDA and CDR2 SQIVND (reference sequence). CDR3 sequence (DNA): TGTGCCACCGGAAACCGGGACAGGGATGGCTACACCTTC. This encodes CATGNRDRDGYTF.

The V gene is TRBV29-1, the J gene TRBJ2-4; TRBD1 might be the D (5 bases). The CDR3 sequence is 13 residues long. The V and J ends lost 6 bases and 8 bases respectively, with 17 bases between them. Germline-derived CDR1 and CDR2 are SQVTM and ANQGSEA. The CDR3 loop is CSVDLRGMDIQYF. CDR3 bases: TGCAGCGTAGACTTAAGGGGAATGGACATTCAGTACTTC.